These 23 T cell receptor beta chains share one sample of origin, sequenced in a study of beta chain features in type 1 diabetes. Study-level points and caveats: Type 1 diabetes patients had moderately but significantly shorter TCRB CDR3s in all four CD4+ subsets.

Sequencing targeted expressed TCRB transcripts, as all isolated RNA had been reverse transcribed. Repertoires were generated with immunoSEQ multiplex PCR, while TCRdb's copy carries only in-frame clones and drops some. The data contain around 690,000 clones, around an eighth of them seen just once; the ten biggest clones take up 0.095% to 0.15%. Their antigens are not known. The sequencing input was naive CD4+ T cells from blood. Receptors originate from a man between 25 and 39 years old with type 1 diabetes.

This clone was detected only a few times. V and J are TRBV19 and TRBJ1-2; 9 bases are shared with TRBD1. V was clipped by 7 bases and J by 2 bases; unmatched bases: 5. The germline CDR1 and CDR2 sequences are LNHDA and SQIVND (reference sequence). This CDR3 is 14 amino acids long. CDR3 in DNA: TGTGCCAGTAACCTGGGACAGGGAAACTATGGCTACACCTTC. It encodes CASNLGQGNYGYTF.

V gene TRBV5-1 combines with J gene TRBJ2-7; no clear D. CDR1 and CDR2 from the germline V gene are SGHRS and YFSETQ. V shed 3 bases and J shed 0 bases, with 13 bases lying between them. The CDR3 is 15 residues long. CDR3 region: CASSSNPASSYEQYF. CDR3 bases: TGCGCCAGCAGCTCGAACCCGGCGAGCTCCTACGAGCAGTACTTC.

The chain links TRBV21-1 to TRBJ1-5; the table's D gene call, TRBD1, was not cross checked with the DNA. TRBV21-1 is shown as a pseudogene. The length of the CDR3 is 13 residues. This CDR3 is CANHYRVNQPQHF. DNA of the CDR3: TGTGCCAACCACTACAGGGTCAATCAGCCCCAGCATTTT.

The chain carries TRBV7-2 and TRBJ2-3, with TRBD2 identical over 10 bases. Trimming took 4 bases from V and 0 from J; bases not matched to a gene: 10. CDR3 length: 18 amino acids. Germline loops: CDR1 SGHTA, CDR2 FQGNSA. CDR3 region: CASSSYVLAGASTDTQYF. The CDR3 region has the DNA TGTGCCAGCAGCTCCTATGTTCTAGCGGGGGCCAGCACAGATACGCAGTATTTT. The variable domain in full, completed from reference TRBV7-2 and TRBJ2-3, reads GAGVSQSPSNKVTEKGKDVELRCDPISGHTALYWYRQSLGQGLEFLIYFQGNSAPDKSGLPSDRFSAERTGGSVSTLTIQRTQQEDSAVYLCASSSYVLAGASTDTQYFGPGTRLTVL.

This clone was seen only a few times. The V call is TRBV19, the J call TRBJ2-1; D might be TRBD2 (6 bases). Germline lookup yields CDR1 LNHDA and CDR2 SQIVND (reference sequence). CDR3 length: 16 amino acids. V lost 1 base, J lost 12 bases, and 22 bases lay in between. The CDR3: CASSIGGSRGRERQFF. The CDR3 DNA sequence: TGTGCCAGTAGTATAGGAGGGTCTAGGGGTCGGGAGCGGCAGTTCTTC. The full variable domain, with the rest looked up from reference TRBV19 and TRBJ2-1, is DGGITQSPKYLFRKEGQNVTLSCEQNLNHDAMYWYRQDPGQGLRLIYYSQIVNDFQKGDIAEGYSVSREKKESFPLTVTSAQKNPTAFYLCASSIGGSRGRERQFFGPGTRLTVL.

This clone was seen more than once but under ten times. The chain recombines TRBV7-2 with TRBJ2-1; 12 positions match TRBD2. CDR1 is SGHTA and CDR2 is FQGNSA in the germline V gene. The CDR3 loop spans 15 amino acids. The J segment lost 10 bases and the V segment lost 2 bases, leaving 6 bases of the junction unmatched. CDR3 amino acids: CASSLLRLAGEEQFF. The CDR3 nucleotides read TGTGCCAGCAGCTTACTCAGACTAGCGGGGGAAGAGCAGTTCTTC. The whole variable domain, remainder taken from reference TRBV7-2 and TRBJ2-1, is GAGVSQSPSNKVTEKGKDVELRCDPISGHTALYWYRQSLGQGLEFLIYFQGNSAPDKSGLPSDRFSAERTGGSVSTLTIQRTQQEDSAVYLCASSLLRLAGEEQFFGPGTRLTVL.

This clone was seen only a few times. The rearrangement links TRBV30 to TRBJ1-4; the D is unclear. V was cut by 7 bases and J by 0 bases, with 15 bases left in between. Germline CDR1 and CDR2: GTSNPN and SVGIG (reference sequence). The CDR3 runs 15 residues. The CDR3 loop is CASNVEWSTNEKLFF. The CDR3 DNA reads as TGTGCCTCCAATGTAGAATGGTCAACTAATGAAAAACTGTTTTTT.

The chain is built from TRBV27 and TRBJ1-3, with unresolved D. Germline lookup yields CDR1 MNHEY and CDR2 SMNVEV (reference sequence). The ends were cut back, 6 bases at V and 0 bases at J, with 12 bases in the middle. The length of the CDR3 is 15 residues. The CDR3 here is CASSPLDGSGNTIYF. The DNA for the CDR3 is TGTGCCAGCAGCCCCTTGGACGGCTCTGGAAACACCATATATTTT.

This clone was detected a few times. The rearrangement uses TRBV27 and TRBJ2-6, with 7 positions matching TRBD2. The J segment lost 1 base and the V segment lost 8 bases, leaving 8 bases of the junction unmatched. From germline, CDR1 is MNHEY and CDR2 SMNVEV (reference sequence). This CDR3 is 16 amino acids long. The CDR3 DNA reads as TGTGCCAGCTCAAGGACTAGGATATCTGGGGCCAACGTCCTGACTTTC. Translating it yields CASSRTRISGANVLTF.

This clone turned up a few times. The chain recombines TRBV10-3 with TRBJ2-2; perhaps TRBD1 as D (7 bases). Germline CDR1 ENHRY, CDR2 SYGVKD. Trimming stripped 8 bases from V and 2 bases from J, with 18 bases between. The CDR3 loop spans 16 amino acids. CDR3 sequence reads: CAIPRGLALNTGELFF. The DNA for the CDR3 is TGTGCCATCCCGAGGGGGCTAGCGCTAAACACCGGGGAGCTGTTTTTT.

This clone appeared a few times. The chain carries TRBV9 and TRBJ1-2; a weak D match, TRBD1 (6 bases). V lost 3 bases, J lost 6 bases, and 12 bases lay in between. This CDR3 is 13 amino acids long. Germline V gives CDR1 SGDLS, CDR2 YYNGEE. CDR3 region: CASSADRKNGYTF. The DNA for the CDR3 is TGTGCCAGCAGCGCCGACAGGAAGAATGGCTACACCTTC.

The chain links TRBV5-1 to TRBJ1-2; D not resolved. Trimming left V 0 bases short and J 6 bases short, with 18 bases between. Germline V lookup: CDR1 SGHRS, CDR2 YFSETQ. The CDR3 spans 16 residues. The CDR3 DNA is TGCGCCAGCAGCTTGGTGGCTTCCCCGGACGGCCATGGCTACACCTTC. Its protein product is CASSLVASPDGHGYTF.

The gene calls are TRBV2 and TRBJ2-2, with D possibly TRBD1 on 5 matching bases. CDR1 is SNHLY and CDR2 is FYNNEI in the germline V gene. Between the trimmed V and J ends, which lost 10 bases and 6 bases, there was a span of 18 bases. CDR3 length: 14 amino acids. Written as DNA, the CDR3 is TGTGCCAATAGACAGTCGGGCGTCTCCGGGGAGCTGTTTTTT. As protein: CANRQSGVSGELFF.

This clone showed up just a few times. This rearrangement joins TRBV20-1 to TRBJ1-2, with unresolved D. The CDR3 covers 11 residues. Trimming left V 5 bases short and J 1 base short, with 5 bases between. Germline V lookup: CDR1 DFQATT, CDR2 SNEGSKA (reference sequence). Here the CDR3 reads CSAQYNYGYTF. The CDR3 DNA follows: TGCAGTGCTCAATATAACTATGGCTACACCTTC.

The chain joins TRBV5-8 to TRBJ2-4; a possible D gene is TRBD1 (5 bases). The CDR3 totals 14 residues. The germline gives CDR1 SGHTS, CDR2 YDEGEE. The V end lost 7 bases, the J end lost 5 bases, and 16 bases lay between the germline ends. CDR3: CASRGRQGQNIQYF. DNA for the CDR3: TGTGCCAGCCGTGGCCGCCAGGGCCAAAACATTCAGTACTTC.

The genes are TRBV7-9 and TRBJ2-5; maybe TRBD2 (5 bases). Germline values: CDR1 SEHNR, CDR2 FQNEAQ (reference sequence). The CDR3 is 15 residues long. The V gene lost 1 base and the J gene lost 0 bases, with 9 bases spanning the gap. The CDR3 sequence is CASSLGTGNQETQYF. For the CDR3, the DNA is TGTGCCAGCAGCTTAGGGACGGGGAACCAAGAGACCCAGTACTTC.

V gene TRBV5-1 combines with J gene TRBJ1-1; tentative D call: TRBD1 (5 bases). The V gene lost 3 bases and the J gene lost 3 bases, with 12 bases spanning the gap. The CDR3 has 14 residues. CDR1 and CDR2 from the germline V gene are SGHRS and YFSETQ. CDR3 DNA: TGCGCCAGCAGCTCGACAGTTACGGACACTGAAGCTTTCTTT. As protein: CASSSTVTDTEAFF.

J is TRBJ2-7 and V is TRBV5-4; 7 positions agree with TRBD2. Trimming took 1 base from V and 5 from J; bases not matched to a gene: 9. This CDR3 is 15 amino acids long. The germline V gene encodes CDR1 SGHNT and CDR2 YYREEE (reference sequence). The CDR3 spells CASSLSGDFLNEQYF. The CDR3 DNA sequence: TGTGCCAGCAGCTTGAGCGGGGACTTCCTTAACGAGCAGTACTTC.

This clone was seen a few times. The J gene is TRBJ2-7, the V gene TRBV28; TRBD1 agrees at 10 bases. The V segment lost 5 bases and the J segment 5 bases; nucleotides outside the gene matches: 9. Germline V gives CDR1 MDHEN, CDR2 SYDVKM. The length of the CDR3 is 15 residues. As DNA, the CDR3 is TGTGCCAGCAGTGCCCAACTGACAGGGGGCAACGAGCAGTACTTC. Residues: CASSAQLTGGNEQYF.

V is TRBV7-2 and J is TRBJ2-1; 10 bases agree with TRBD1. CDR1 and CDR2 from the germline V gene are SGHTA and FQGNSA. Trimming took 11 bases from V and 7 from J; bases not matched to a gene: 8. This CDR3 region has 13 residues. In DNA, the CDR3 is TGTGCCGTTAGACAGGGGGCGGGAAATGAGCAGTTCTTC. Translating it yields CAVRQGAGNEQFF.

This clone was detected only a few times. The J gene is TRBJ1-2, the V gene TRBV9; tentative D call: TRBD1 (5 bases). CDR1 and CDR2 from the germline V gene are SGDLS and YYNGEE. With 4 bases removed from V and 1 base from J, the gap between germline ends came to 17 bases. The CDR3 runs to 16 residues. Here the CDR3 reads CASSPSGDDHNYGYTF. The CDR3 DNA reads TGTGCCAGCAGCCCCAGCGGGGACGACCATAACTATGGCTACACCTTC. Complete variable domain (other parts from reference TRBV9 and TRBJ1-2): DSGVTQTPKHLITATGQRVTLRCSPRSGDLSVYWYQQSLDQGLQFLIQYYNGEERAKGNILERFSAQQFPDLHSELNLSSLELGDSALYFCASSPSGDDHNYGYTFGSGTRLTVV.

This clone was seen only a few times. The genes are TRBV11-3 and TRBJ2-2, with 9 nucleotides matching TRBD1. The CDR3 has 15 amino acids. The ends lost 4 bases at V and 6 bases at J; junction bases unmatched: 6. CDR1 is SGHNT and CDR2 is YENEEA in the germline V gene. The CDR3 sequence is CASSSWDRVPGELFF. The DNA of the CDR3 is TGTGCCAGCAGCTCCTGGGACAGGGTCCCCGGGGAGCTGTTTTTT.

The chain has TRBV7-2 and TRBJ1-2, with no clear D. This CDR3 has 14 amino acids. V shed 1 base and J shed 1 base, with 7 bases lying between them. Germline CDR1 reads SGHTA; CDR2 reads FQGNSA. CDR3 nucleotides: TGTGCCAGCAGCTTAGGAGGGTTTAACTATGGCTACACCTTC. Its translation: CASSLGGFNYGYTF.